These 28 T cell receptor beta chains were sequenced from one sample in a study of blood T cell repertoires in COVID-19. Only in-frame clones appear in the TCRdb table, and some are missing; sequencing was by immunoSEQ multiplex PCR. Of tens of thousands of clones in the sample, 80% to 90% were seen once. Sequencing was performed on peripheral blood. The receptors originated from a man between 60 and 75 years old with acute or convalescent COVID-19.

The chain carries TRBV27 and TRBJ1-1; weak D call: TRBD1 (5 bases). The CDR3 has 17 amino acids. V was clipped by 2 bases and J by 0 bases, with 16 bases between them. CDR1 and CDR2 (germline): MNHEY, SMNVEV (reference sequence). The CDR3 is CASSLLGGIGMNTEAFF. The CDR3 DNA reads as TGTGCCAGCAGTTTACTGGGGGGAATCGGCATGAACACTGAAGCTTTCTTT.

This chain links TRBV27 with TRBJ1-1, with unresolved D. CDR1 MNHEY and CDR2 SMNVEV come from the germline V gene (reference sequence). Trimming cost V 6 bases and J 1 base, with 12 bases left between them. The CDR3 is made up of 14 amino acids. The CDR3 DNA follows: TGTGCCAGCAGGACGGCGGGAACGAACACTGAAGCTTTCTTT. It yields the protein CASRTAGTNTEAFF.

This clone was detected a few times. The rearrangement links TRBV6-2 or TRBV6-3 to TRBJ2-1, with 15 bases that match TRBD2. Per germline, CDR1 MNHEY and CDR2 SVGEGT. This CDR3 is built from 16 residues. Losses at the gene ends were 0 bases for V and 9 bases for J; bases not matched to a gene: 3. The CDR3 region has the DNA TGTGCCAGCAGTTACTCGGGACTAGCGGGGGGTGGTGAGCAGTTCTTC. This codes for CASSYSGLAGGGEQFF.

V gene TRBV3-1 (or the pseudogene TRBV3-2) combines with J gene TRBJ1-4; D not resolved. The germline V gene encodes CDR1 LGHDT and CDR2 YNNKEL (reference sequence). Trimming left V 1 base short and J 6 bases short, with 6 bases between. This CDR3 comprises 13 residues. CDR3 DNA sequence: TGTGCCAGCAGCCAAGGTTCTTATGAAAAACTGTTTTTT. It specifies CASSQGSYEKLFF.

This sequence joins TRBV7-9 and TRBJ1-1; 8 bases are a match to TRBD1. Germline V gene sequence: CDR1 SEHNR, CDR2 FQNEAQ (reference sequence). The CDR3 runs 15 residues. V shed 5 bases and J 1 base; nucleotides not matched to a gene: 6. This CDR3 reads CASSPPGQENTEAFF. The CDR3 DNA follows: TGTGCCAGCAGCCCGCCGGGACAGGAGAACACTGAAGCTTTCTTT.

This chain uses TRBV5-1 with TRBJ2-4, with D perhaps matching TRBD2 (7 bases). There are 13 residues in the CDR3. Germline-derived CDR1 and CDR2 are SGHRS and YFSETQ. Trimming cost V 0 bases and J 11 bases, with 12 bases left between them. CDR3 loop: CASSLGGLAVQYF. DNA of the CDR3: TGCGCCAGCAGCTTGGGGGGGCTAGCGGTTCAGTACTTC.

The rearrangement links TRBV6-1 to TRBJ1-6; TRBD1 matches 8 bases. Per the germline V gene, CDR1 is MNHNS and CDR2 is SASEGT. There are 17 residues in the CDR3. J lost 9 bases, V lost 0 bases, and 10 bases had no gene match. The CDR3 here is CASSEAGGRGQSSPLHF. In DNA, the CDR3 is TGTGCCAGCAGTGAAGCGGGGGGCAGGGGGCAGAGTTCACCCCTCCACTTT.

The chain is built from TRBV5-4 and TRBJ1-3; D is ambiguous. Germline CDR1 SGHNT, CDR2 YYREEE (reference sequence). The V end was cut by 3 bases, the J end by 1 base, with 14 bases between. This CDR3 has 16 residues. CDR3 DNA sequence: TGTGCCAGCAGCTCGGAGAGGTCGACTTCTGGAAACACCATATATTTT. Translation: CASSSERSTSGNTIYF.

This chain connects TRBV7-9 to TRBJ1-5; the D is unclear. The V end was cut by 5 bases, the J end by 5 bases, with 7 bases between. CDR3 length: 12 amino acids. Germline V gene data show CDR1 as SEHNR and CDR2 as FQNEAQ (reference sequence). This CDR3 is CASSRVDQPQHF. DNA of the CDR3: TGTGCCAGCAGCCGCGTAGATCAGCCCCAGCATTTT.

The chain uses TRBV5-1 and TRBJ2-2; no firm D call. The CDR3 runs to 12 residues. Germline V gene data show CDR1 as SGHRS and CDR2 as YFSETQ. Trimming cost V 4 bases and J 4 bases, with 5 bases left between them. CDR3 sequence (DNA): TGCGCCAGCAGCCAATTCACCGGGGAGCTGTTTTTT. Its translation is CASSQFTGELFF.

This chain joins TRBV11-2 and TRBJ1-1, with a possible D match to TRBD1 (5 bases). The CDR3 extends over 13 amino acids. The germline gives CDR1 SGHAT, CDR2 FQNNGV. Trimming shortened V by 0 bases and J by 5 bases, and 7 bases separated the two germline ends. The CDR3 loop is CASSLERGTEAFF. Here the CDR3 DNA reads TGTGCCAGCAGCTTAGAAAGGGGAACTGAAGCTTTCTTT.

The CDR3 DNA follows: TGTGCCATCAGTCCATCTCTGGCAGTCTACGAGCAGTACTTC. Translating it yields CAISPSLAVYEQYF. This chain joins TRBV10-3 and TRBJ2-7; D is ambiguous. Looked up from germline, CDR1 is ENHRY and CDR2 is SYGVKD. This CDR3 region has 14 residues. V dropped 5 bases and J dropped 3 bases, with 14 bases sitting between them.

The chain combines TRBV19 with TRBJ1-2; tentatively, D is TRBD1 (5 bases). Trimming removed 10 bases at V and 1 base at J, with 13 bases between. This CDR3 region has 13 residues. Germline CDR1 and CDR2: LNHDA and SQIVND (reference sequence). CDR3 DNA sequence: TGTGCCACTAATCCGGGGGTTAACTATGGCTACACCTTC. It codes for CATNPGVNYGYTF.

V usage is TRBV20-1 and J usage is TRBJ1-1; D is undetermined. From germline, CDR1 is DFQATT and CDR2 SNEGSKA (reference sequence). Between the trimmed V and J ends, which lost 4 bases and 2 bases, there was a span of 5 bases. This CDR3 has 11 amino acids. For the CDR3, the DNA is TGCAGTGCTACCAAAAACACTGAAGCTTTCTTT. Its translation is CSATKNTEAFF.

The chain couples TRBV4-2 to TRBJ2-2; 11 bases agree with TRBD1. V lost 4 bases to trimming and J lost 5 bases; unmatched junction nucleotides: 9. The V gene's germline CDR1 is LGHNA and CDR2 YNFKEQ. The CDR3 has 17 residues. The CDR3 reads CASSPDSGQGATGELFF. The CDR3, as DNA: TGTGCCAGCAGCCCGGACTCCGGACAGGGGGCGACCGGGGAGCTGTTTTTT.

The chain has TRBV11-1 and TRBJ2-2, with TRBD2 as a possible D gene (5 bases). Germline V gives CDR1 SGHAT, CDR2 FQDESV (reference sequence). V lost 3 bases, J lost 4 bases, and 9 bases lay in between. There are 14 residues in the CDR3. CDR3 sequence reads: CASSFGLTTGELFF. The CDR3 region has the DNA TGTGCCAGCAGCTTCGGACTTACCACCGGGGAGCTGTTTTTT.

The chain joins TRBV15 to TRBJ2-3; 10 positions agree with TRBD2. CDR1 and CDR2 from the germline V gene are LNHNV and YYDKDF (reference sequence). The CDR3 runs to 16 residues. After removal of 5 bases from V and 1 base from J, the junction contained 6 bases not matched to a gene. DNA of the CDR3: TGTGCCACCAGCCCTATAGCGGGGGGCGGCACAGATACGCAGTATTTT. This sequence encodes CATSPIAGGGTDTQYF.

In DNA, the CDR3 is TGTGCCAGCAGTTTCGGGGGTACCACTGAAGCTTTCTTT. Protein sequence: CASSFGGTTEAFF. The chain links TRBV27 to TRBJ1-1; perhaps TRBD1 as D (5 bases). V was trimmed by 3 bases and J by 4 bases, leaving 9 bases between them. Germline values: CDR1 MNHEY, CDR2 SMNVEV (reference sequence). The CDR3 loop spans 13 amino acids.

V gene TRBV19 combines with J gene TRBJ2-5; 7 bases fit TRBD2. The CDR3 is 16 residues long. Germline assignment: CDR1 LNHDA and CDR2 SQIVND (reference sequence). V was pared by 4 bases and J by 2 bases, with 10 bases of the junction left unmatched. The CDR3 DNA reads as TGTGCCAGTAGTACCCCCTCTGCGGGAGCACAAGAGACCCAGTACTTC. It encodes CASSTPSAGAQETQYF.

The chain joins TRBV6-6 to TRBJ1-1, with D possibly TRBD1 on 6 matching bases. Per germline, CDR1 MNHNY and CDR2 SVGAGI (reference sequence). Deletions cut 6 bases from V and 8 bases from J, with 19 bases between. The CDR3 loop spans 14 amino acids. The CDR3 sequence: CASRPDRSAREAFF. The CDR3 DNA reads as TGTGCCAGCAGGCCTGACAGGAGTGCCAGGGAAGCTTTCTTT.

The rearrangement links TRBV9 to TRBJ2-7, with a tentative D call TRBD2 (5 bases). With 1 base removed from V and 1 base from J, the gap between germline ends came to 15 bases. CDR3 length equals 16 residues. Germline CDR1 is SGDLS and CDR2 is YYNGEE. The CDR3 DNA sequence: TGTGCCAGCAGCGTACAAGGAGGAGGATCTTCCTACGAGCAGTACTTC. It encodes CASSVQGGGSSYEQYF. The full variable domain, with the rest looked up from reference TRBV9 and TRBJ2-7, is DSGVTQTPKHLITATGQRVTLRCSPRSGDLSVYWYQQSLDQGLQFLIQYYNGEERAKGNILERFSAQQFPDLHSELNLSSLELGDSALYFCASSVQGGGSSYEQYFGPGTRLTVT.

The chain recombines TRBV15 with TRBJ1-4; a possible D gene is TRBD1 (5 bases). This CDR3 contains 14 residues. Germline V CDR1 and CDR2: LNHNV, YYDKDF (reference sequence). Trimming stripped 8 bases from V and 4 bases from J, with 14 bases between. The CDR3 is CATRLRGFNEKLFF. DNA of the CDR3: TGTGCCACCCGCCTACGGGGGTTTAATGAAAAACTGTTTTTT. The whole variable domain, filled in from reference TRBV15 and TRBJ1-4, reads DAMVIQNPRYQVTQFGKPVTLSCSQTLNHNVMYWYQQKSSQAPKLLFHYYDKDFNNEADTPDNFQSRRPNTSFCFLDIRSPGLGDTAMYLCATRLRGFNEKLFFGSGTQLSVL.

V and J are TRBV18 and TRBJ2-5; TRBD1 is a possible D gene (5 bases). The V gene lost 2 bases and the J gene lost 4 bases, with 8 bases spanning the gap. Per germline, CDR1 KGHSH and CDR2 LQKENI. The CDR3 is made up of 13 amino acids. This CDR3 is CASSPGAAETQYF. CDR3 DNA: TGTGCCAGCTCACCAGGGGCGGCAGAGACCCAGTACTTC.

The chain employs TRBV2 and TRBJ1-1; 9 bases are a match to TRBD1. In germline, CDR1 is SNHLY, CDR2 FYNNEI. V was pared by 8 bases and J by 6 bases, with 10 bases of the junction left unmatched. CDR3 size: 14 residues. CDR3 sequence (DNA): TGTGCCAGCCGACCCGGACAGGGGTTTGCTGAAGCTTTCTTT. Its protein product is CASRPGQGFAEAFF. Drawing the rest from reference TRBV2 and TRBJ1-1, the complete variable domain is EPEVTQTPSHQVTQMGQEVILRCVPISNHLYFYWYRQILGQKVEFLVSFYNNEISEKSEIFDDQFSVERPDGSNFTLKIRSTKLEDSAMYFCASRPGQGFAEAFFGQGTRLTVV.

The chain is built from TRBV4-1 and TRBJ1-1; D remains unclear. Germline V gene sequence: CDR1 MGHRA, CDR2 YSYEKL. CDR3 length: 15 amino acids. Trimming shortened V by 3 bases and J by 4 bases, and 15 bases separated the two germline ends. CDR3 bases: TGCGCCAGCAGCCACGCGACCCCGAGGAGCACTGAAGCTTTCTTT. This sequence encodes CASSHATPRSTEAFF.

This chain joins TRBV24-1 and TRBJ1-1; D not certain. The V gene lost 10 bases and the J gene lost 5 bases, with 13 bases spanning the gap. This CDR3 comprises 12 residues. CDR1 KGHDR and CDR2 SFDVKD come from the germline V gene. DNA for the CDR3: TGTGCCACAGGAGGGTCGGGGACTGAAGCTTTCTTT. This sequence encodes CATGGSGTEAFF.

The rearrangement links TRBV10-2 to TRBJ1-1, with D perhaps matching TRBD1 (6 bases). Between the trimmed V and J ends, which lost 9 bases and 0 bases, there was a span of 20 bases. Germline CDR1 is WSHSY and CDR2 is SAAADI. CDR3 length: 16 residues. CDR3 coding DNA: TGCGCCAGTTCAGGGGATTTACAAATTATGAACACTGAAGCTTTCTTT. Translating gives CASSGDLQIMNTEAFF.

This chain uses TRBV6-5 with TRBJ1-2; 7 bases are a match to TRBD1. This CDR3 is 15 amino acids long. The germline CDR1 and CDR2 sequences are MNHEY and SVGAGI. V lost 0 bases, J lost 2 bases, and 3 bases stayed unmatched. CDR3 in DNA: TGTGCCAGCAGTTACTCGACGACAGGGAACTATGGCTACACCTTC. This sequence encodes CASSYSTTGNYGYTF.